The rows below give T cell receptor beta chains drawn from one sample of a study of OX40 agonist ivuxolimab in advanced cancers. This table comes from immunoSEQ multiplex PCR, and its TCRdb copy is limited to in-frame clones, with some not included. The data hold 45,000 to 65,000 clones, with approximately 84% observed a single time. The sequencing used CD4+ or CD8+ T cells sorted from blood, collected in a trial of the OX40 agonist ivuxolimab. All receptors derive from an adult with an advanced solid tumor such as melanoma, head and neck, liver or kidney cancer. CDR3s include the opening cysteine and the closing phenylalanine or tryptophan. D genes are given only for firm matches. Clone size is stated in some rows and not others, as once, few, many or a class when expanded.

>TRBD1|NA|TRBJ1-1|TRBV27
CASSLWGTGENTEAFF
TGTGCCAGCAGTTTATGGGGGACAGGGGAGAACACTGAAGCTTTCTTT
>NA|few|TRBJ1-2|TRBV28
CASSGWGYGYTF
TGTGCCAGCTCAGGGTGGGGCTATGGCTACACCTTC
>NA|NA|TRBJ1-1|TRBV18
CASSPTPGGLNTEAFF
TGTGCCAGCTCACCAACTCCGGGAGGGCTGAACACTGAAGCTTTCTTT
>NA|NA|TRBJ1-1|TRBV15
CATSRVTGSTEAFF
TGTGCCACCAGCAGAGTAACAGGTTCCACTGAAGCTTTCTTT
>TRBD1|NA|TRBJ2-3|TRBV28
CAIKGQGRDTQYF
TGTGCCATTAAGGGACAGGGGAGAGATACGCAGTATTTT
>NA|once|TRBJ1-4|TRBV27
CASSSLYATNEKLFF
TGTGCCAGCAGTTCTCTCTACGCAACTAATGAAAAACTGTTTTTT
>TRBD2|NA|TRBJ2-5|TRBV11-2
CASSLVGREIGKTQYF
TGTGCCAGCAGCTTAGTGGGGCGGGAGATCGGGAAGACCCAGTACTTC
>TRBD1|few|TRBJ2-6|TRBV6-1
CASSEVLRTGLSYGANVLTF
TGTGCCAGCAGTGAAGTTTTGAGGACAGGTCTATCTTATGGGGCCAACGTCCTGACTTTC
>NA|NA|TRBJ2-7|TRBV15
CATSRVLVADPSGEQYF
TGTGCCACCAGCAGAGTTTTGGTAGCGGACCCCTCGGGGGAGCAGTACTTC
>NA|NA|TRBJ2-3|TRBV18
CASSPSPETDTQYF
TGTGCCAGCTCACCGAGTCCCGAGACAGATACGCAGTATTTT
>TRBD2|NA|TRBJ2-2|TRBV7-6
CASSLTASGSTVTGELFF
TGTGCCAGCAGCTTAACCGCTAGCGGGAGTACCGTCACCGGGGAGCTGTTTTTT
>TRBD2|NA|TRBJ2-5|TRBV5-1
CASSLVGSGSGETQYF
TGCGCCAGCAGCTTGGTGGGTAGCGGGAGCGGTGAGACCCAGTACTTC
>NA|NA|TRBJ2-2|TRBV6-1
CASSSGRSNTGELFF
TGTGCCAGCAGTTCGGGCAGATCAAACACCGGGGAGCTGTTTTTT
>TRBD1|NA|TRBJ2-7|TRBV4-2
CASSPGTGSSYEQYF
TGTGCCAGCAGCCCCGGGACAGGAAGCTCCTACGAGCAGTACTTC
>NA|NA|TRBJ2-7|TRBV28
CASSLDRYEQYF
TGTGCCAGCAGTTTAGACCGGTACGAGCAGTACTTC
>TRBD2|NA|TRBJ2-1|TRBV15
CATSRDRTSGINEQFF
TGTGCCACCAGCAGAGATAGGACTAGCGGAATCAATGAGCAGTTCTTC
>NA|NA|TRBJ2-1|TRBV2
CASSNRALAYNEQFF
TGTGCCAGCAGTAACAGGGCTCTAGCCTACAATGAGCAGTTCTTC
>NA|NA|TRBJ2-2|TRBV12-5
CASAPTITGELFF
TGTGCTAGTGCCCCTACTATCACCGGGGAGCTGTTTTTT
>NA|NA|TRBJ1-3|TRBV5-4
CASSQGTFRSGNTIYF
TGTGCCAGCAGCCAGGGGACTTTCCGCTCTGGAAACACCATATATTTT
>NA|NA|TRBJ2-7|TRBV9
CASSASYGPEQYF
TGTGCCAGCAGCGCCTCCTACGGCCCCGAGCAGTACTTC
>NA|NA|TRBJ1-1|TRBV18
CASSPLALNTEAFF
TGTGCCAGCTCACCACTGGCTTTGAACACTGAAGCTTTCTTT
>NA|NA|TRBJ2-7|TRBV6-5
CASRGTGIHEQYF
TGTGCCAGCAGAGGAACAGGAATCCACGAGCAGTACTTC
>NA|NA|TRBJ2-5|TRBV27
CASSPRRQETQYF
TGTGCCAGCAGTCCTAGGCGCCAAGAGACCCAGTACTTC
>NA|NA|TRBJ2-1|TRBV11-2
CASSLATLRDNEQFF
TGTGCCAGCAGCTTAGCGACCCTGCGGGACAATGAGCAGTTCTTC
>NA|NA|TRBJ1-5|TRBV5-5
CASSLVGEVQPQHF
TGTGCCAGCAGCTTAGTCGGGGAGGTTCAGCCCCAGCATTTT
>NA|NA|TRBJ1-5|TRBV6-5
CASATAIGPQHF
TGTGCCAGTGCGACTGCGATTGGACCCCAGCATTTT
>NA|once|TRBJ1-1|TRBV6-5
CASSLRGGARTEAFF
TGTGCCAGCAGTCTCCGGGGGGGGGCAAGGACTGAAGCTTTCTTT
>NA|NA|TRBJ2-2|TRBV11-2
CASSAVDTGELFF
TGTGCCAGCAGCGCGGTGGACACCGGGGAGCTGTTTTTT
>NA|NA|TRBJ2-6|TRBV6-5
CASSYRSSGANVLTF
TGTGCCAGCAGTTACAGGAGCTCTGGGGCCAACGTCCTGACTTTC
>TRBD2|few|TRBJ2-1|TRBV2
CASCTSGRRGEQFF
TGTGCCAGCTGCACTAGCGGGAGAAGGGGTGAGCAGTTCTTC
>NA|NA|TRBJ2-3|TRBV27
CASSFSAGPLGPSTDTQYF
TGTGCCAGCAGTTTTTCGGCAGGTCCCCTTGGGCCTAGCACAGATACGCAGTATTTT
>NA|NA|TRBJ1-5|TRBV5-1
CASSLNGRGAGQPQHF
TGCGCCAGCAGCCTCAACGGACGAGGGGCGGGTCAGCCCCAGCATTTT
>TRBD2|NA|TRBJ2-3|TRBV7-9
CASSPRLAGVADTQYF
TGTGCCAGCAGCCCTCGACTAGCGGGAGTGGCAGATACGCAGTATTTT
>NA|NA|TRBJ1-3|TRBV7-8
CASTLSRFSGNTIYF
TGTGCCAGCACCCTCAGTCGTTTCTCTGGAAACACCATATATTTT
>NA|NA|TRBJ2-1|TRBV27
CASSLVGGRLGLPRHNEQFF
TGTGCCAGCAGTTTAGTTGGGGGGCGATTGGGACTACCACGTCACAATGAGCAGTTCTTC
>NA|NA|TRBJ2-7|TRBV5-4
CASSLGGRSYEQYF
TGTGCCAGCAGCCTGGGGGGCAGGTCCTACGAGCAGTACTTC
>NA|NA|TRBJ1-2|TRBV15
CATSRVLEGHYGYTF
TGTGCCACCAGCAGAGTTCTAGAGGGGCACTATGGCTACACCTTC
>NA|NA|TRBJ1-1|TRBV5-1
CASRPEARDTEAFF
TGCGCCAGCAGACCGGAAGCAAGAGATACTGAAGCTTTCTTT
>TRBD2|NA|TRBJ2-5|TRBV5-1
CASSWSGREETQYF
TGCGCCAGCAGCTGGAGCGGGAGGGAGGAGACCCAGTACTTC
>NA|NA|TRBJ2-2|TRBV7-9
CASSGTIGTGELFF
TGTGCCAGCAGCGGGACAATCGGGACCGGGGAGCTGTTTTTT
>NA|NA|TRBJ2-1|TRBV2
CASGAGRGVEQFF
TGTGCCAGCGGGGCGGGGCGAGGGGTTGAGCAGTTCTTC
>TRBD1|NA|TRBJ2-3|TRBV10-3
CAISPGQGTDTQYF
TGTGCCATCAGTCCGGGACAGGGCACAGATACGCAGTATTTT